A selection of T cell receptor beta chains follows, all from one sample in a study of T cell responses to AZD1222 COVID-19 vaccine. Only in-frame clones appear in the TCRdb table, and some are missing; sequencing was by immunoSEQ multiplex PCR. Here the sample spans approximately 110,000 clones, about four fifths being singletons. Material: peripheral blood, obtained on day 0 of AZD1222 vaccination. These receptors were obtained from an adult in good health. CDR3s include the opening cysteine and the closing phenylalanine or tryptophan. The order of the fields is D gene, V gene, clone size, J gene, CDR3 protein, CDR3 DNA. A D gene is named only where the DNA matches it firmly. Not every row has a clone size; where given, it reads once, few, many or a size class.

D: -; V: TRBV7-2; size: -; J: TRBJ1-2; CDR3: CASSLVGASYGYTF; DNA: TGTGCCAGCAGCTTAGTGGGGGCTTCCTATGGCTACACCTTC
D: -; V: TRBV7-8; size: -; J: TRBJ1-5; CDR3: CASSSRGKDQRGLNNQPQHF; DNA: TGTGCCAGCAGCTCCCGAGGTAAAGACCAGCGAGGGTTAAACAATCAGCCCCAGCATTTT
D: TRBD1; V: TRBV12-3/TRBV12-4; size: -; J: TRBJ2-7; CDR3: CASSVQQGHEQYF; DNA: TGTGCCAGCAGTGTCCAACAGGGGCACGAGCAGTACTTC
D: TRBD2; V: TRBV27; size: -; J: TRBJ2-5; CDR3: CASNLRLAGETQYF; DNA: TGTGCCAGCAATTTAAGGCTAGCGGGGGAGACCCAGTACTTC
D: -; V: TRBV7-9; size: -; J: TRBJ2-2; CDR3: CASSLDGQIITGELFF; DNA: TGTGCCAGCAGCTTAGACGGACAGATTATCACCGGGGAGCTGTTTTTT
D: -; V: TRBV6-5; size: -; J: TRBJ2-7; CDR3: CASKLGNLSYEQYF; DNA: TGTGCCAGCAAGCTTGGAAATCTCTCCTACGAGCAGTACTTC
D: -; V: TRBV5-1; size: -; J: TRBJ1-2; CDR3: CASRAVGGYGYTF; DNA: TGCGCCAGCAGAGCGGTGGGGGGCTATGGCTACACCTTC
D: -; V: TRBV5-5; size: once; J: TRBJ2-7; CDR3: CASSPPSSYEQYF; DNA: TGTGCCAGCAGCCCGCCTAGCTCCTACGAGCAGTACTTC
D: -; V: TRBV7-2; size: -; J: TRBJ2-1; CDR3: CASSSRKGSNEQFF; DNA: TGTGCCAGCAGCTCGCGCAAGGGGTCCAATGAGCAGTTCTTC
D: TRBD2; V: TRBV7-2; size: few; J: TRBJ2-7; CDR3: CASSLGLAEYEQYF; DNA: TGTGCCAGCAGCTTAGGACTAGCGGAATACGAGCAGTACTTC
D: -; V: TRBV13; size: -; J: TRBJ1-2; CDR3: CASSPRRGENYGYTF; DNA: TGTGCCAGCAGCCCTCGCCGGGGGGAGAACTATGGCTACACCTTC
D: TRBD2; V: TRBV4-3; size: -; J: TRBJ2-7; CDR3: CASSQAWTSGSYEQYF; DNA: TGCGCCAGCAGCCAAGCGTGGACTAGCGGCTCCTACGAGCAGTACTTC
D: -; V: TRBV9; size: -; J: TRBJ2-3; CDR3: CASSVRLAGGTDTQYF; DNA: TGTGCCAGCAGCGTAAGGTTGGCGGGTGGGACAGATACGCAGTATTTT
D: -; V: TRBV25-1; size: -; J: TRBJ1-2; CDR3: CASSYANYGYTF; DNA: TGTGCCAGCAGTTATGCTAACTATGGCTACACCTTC
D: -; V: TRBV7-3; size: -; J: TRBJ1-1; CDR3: CASSLYGTNTEAFF; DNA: TGTGCCAGCAGCTTATATGGGACTAACACTGAAGCTTTCTTT
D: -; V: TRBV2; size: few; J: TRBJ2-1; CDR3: CASSVRGSYNEQFF; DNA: TGTGCCAGCAGTGTTCGAGGATCCTACAATGAGCAGTTCTTC
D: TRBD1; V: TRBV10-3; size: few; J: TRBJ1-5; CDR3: CAISEDRGNQPQHF; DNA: TGTGCCATCAGTGAGGACAGGGGCAATCAGCCCCAGCATTTT
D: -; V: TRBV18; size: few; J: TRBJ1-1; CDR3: CASSPKTGQAFF; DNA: TGTGCCAGCTCACCAAAAACAGGGCAAGCTTTCTTT
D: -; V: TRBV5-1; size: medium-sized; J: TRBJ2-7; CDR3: CASSFLQGLKVEQYF; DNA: TGCGCCAGCAGCTTCCTACAGGGACTGAAAGTCGAGCAGTACTTC
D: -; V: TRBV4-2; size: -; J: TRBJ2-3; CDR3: CASSQDNPQIYTDTQYF; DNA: TGTGCCAGCAGCCAAGATAACCCTCAGATTTACACAGATACGCAGTATTTT
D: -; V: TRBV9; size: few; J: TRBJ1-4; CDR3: CASSEGGINEKLFF; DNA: TGTGCCAGCAGCGAAGGGGGGATTAATGAAAAACTGTTTTTT
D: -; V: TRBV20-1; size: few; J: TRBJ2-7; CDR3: CSARHGNEQYF; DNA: TGCAGTGCTAGACATGGAAACGAGCAGTACTTC
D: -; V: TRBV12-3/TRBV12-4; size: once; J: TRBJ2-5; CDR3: CASSLRGQETQYF; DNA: TGTGCCAGCAGTTTAAGAGGACAAGAGACCCAGTACTTC
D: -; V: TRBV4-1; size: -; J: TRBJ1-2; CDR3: CASSQDVEGANYGYTF; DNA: TGCGCCAGCAGCCAAGATGTTGAGGGAGCTAACTATGGCTACACCTTC
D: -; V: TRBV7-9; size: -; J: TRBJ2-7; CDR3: CASSLGFGERDEQYF; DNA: TGTGCCAGCAGCTTAGGTTTCGGGGAAAGGGACGAGCAGTACTTC
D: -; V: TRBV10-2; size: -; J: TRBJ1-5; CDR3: CASSESGALNQPQHF; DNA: TGCGCCAGCAGTGAGTCAGGCGCCCTCAATCAGCCCCAGCATTTT
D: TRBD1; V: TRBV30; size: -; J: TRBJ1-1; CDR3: CAWRSTQGIIYAEAFF; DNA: TGTGCCTGGAGATCCACACAGGGGATAATTTACGCTGAAGCTTTCTTT
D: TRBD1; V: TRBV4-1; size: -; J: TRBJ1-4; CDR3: CASSQDATRGQGTPTNEKLFF; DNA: TGCGCCAGCAGCCAAGATGCAACTCGCGGACAGGGGACCCCAACTAATGAAAAACTGTTTTTT
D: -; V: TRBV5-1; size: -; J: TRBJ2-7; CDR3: CASSLGPGSARFEQYF; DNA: TGCGCCAGCAGCTTGGGGCCAGGGTCGGCGCGGTTCGAGCAGTACTTC
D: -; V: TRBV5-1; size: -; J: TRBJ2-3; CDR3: CASSSGRSGDTQYF; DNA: TGCGCCAGCAGCTCGGGAAGGTCCGGAGATACGCAGTATTTT
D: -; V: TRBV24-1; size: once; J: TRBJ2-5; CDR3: CATSAGRSNPYQETQYF; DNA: TGTGCCACCAGTGCCGGACGGTCGAACCCGTACCAAGAGACCCAGTACTTC
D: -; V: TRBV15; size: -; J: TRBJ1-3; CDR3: CATSRVGRDQVGNTIYF; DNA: TGTGCCACCAGCAGAGTGGGGAGGGATCAGGTTGGAAACACCATATATTTT
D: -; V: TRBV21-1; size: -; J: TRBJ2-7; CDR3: CASRYTGGGEQYF; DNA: TGTGCCAGCCGGTATACTGGGGGAGGCGAGCAGTACTTC
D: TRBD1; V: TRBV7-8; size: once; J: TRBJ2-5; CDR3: CASSFRNRGPLRETQYF; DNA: TGTGCCAGCAGCTTTCGAAACAGGGGGCCGTTGAGAGAGACCCAGTACTTC
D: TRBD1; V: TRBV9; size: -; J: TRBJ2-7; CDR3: CASSVMTGGEQYF; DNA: TGTGCCAGCAGCGTCATGACAGGGGGCGAGCAGTACTTC
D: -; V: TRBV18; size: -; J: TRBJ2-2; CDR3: CASSPPGGRSGELFF; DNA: TGTGCCAGCTCACCTCCCGGGGGTCGTTCCGGGGAGCTGTTTTTT
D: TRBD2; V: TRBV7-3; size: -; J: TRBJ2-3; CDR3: CASSSGLVGRTDTQYF; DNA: TGTGCCAGCAGCTCCGGACTAGTTGGCCGCACAGATACGCAGTATTTT
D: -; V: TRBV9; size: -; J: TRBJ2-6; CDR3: CASSAPAGEGANVLTF; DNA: TGTGCCAGCAGCGCGCCGGCGGGCGAAGGGGCCAACGTCCTGACTTTC
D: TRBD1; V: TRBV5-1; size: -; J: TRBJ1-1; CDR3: CASSLKTGALNTEAFF; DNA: TGCGCCAGCAGCTTGAAAACAGGGGCGCTGAACACTGAAGCTTTCTTT
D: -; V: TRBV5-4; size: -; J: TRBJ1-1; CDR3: CASSFSGVYSRLTEAFF; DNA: TGTGCCAGCAGCTTCTCAGGGGTCTATTCTAGATTGACTGAAGCTTTCTTT
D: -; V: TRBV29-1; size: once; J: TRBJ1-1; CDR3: CSVTPSWGGTEAFF; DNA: TGCAGCGTTACCCCATCGTGGGGGGGCACTGAAGCTTTCTTT
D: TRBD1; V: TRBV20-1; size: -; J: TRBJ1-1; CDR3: CSASGRGDTEAFF; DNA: TGCAGTGCTAGTGGCAGGGGGGACACTGAAGCTTTCTTT
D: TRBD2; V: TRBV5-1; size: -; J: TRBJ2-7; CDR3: CASSFLAGETYEQYF; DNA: TGCGCCAGCAGCTTTCTAGCGGGGGAAACCTACGAGCAGTACTTC
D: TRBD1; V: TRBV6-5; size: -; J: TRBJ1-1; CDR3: CASKKDRAGTEAFF; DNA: TGTGCCAGCAAGAAGGACAGGGCGGGCACTGAAGCTTTCTTT
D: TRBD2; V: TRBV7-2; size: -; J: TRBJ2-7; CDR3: CASSLAARLGGGVSYEQYF; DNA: TGTGCCAGCAGCTTAGCGGCTCGTTTAGGCGGGGGGGTATCGTACGAGCAGTACTTC
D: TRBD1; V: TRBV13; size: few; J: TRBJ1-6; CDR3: CASSAQGDSPLHF; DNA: TGTGCCAGCAGCGCACAGGGGGATTCACCCCTCCACTTT
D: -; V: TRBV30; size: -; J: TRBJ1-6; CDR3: CACPGEYSSYNSPLHF; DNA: TGTGCCTGCCCGGGGGAGTACAGCTCCTATAATTCACCCCTCCACTTT